This is a list of T cell receptor beta chains from one sample in a study of blood T cell repertoires in COVID-19. Only in-frame clones appear in the TCRdb table, and some are missing; sequencing was by immunoSEQ multiplex PCR. The sample has approximately 70,000 clones, roughly 85% seen once. Source material: peripheral blood. These receptors originate from a woman aged 80 or over with acute or convalescent COVID-19. CDR3s include the opening cysteine and the closing phenylalanine or tryptophan. The D gene is left open where the match is weak. Size tells how often a clone was seen (once, few, many) or the class of an expanded clone, and some rows leave it out.

v_gene: TRBV7-9
abundance: -
j_gene: TRBJ2-2
d_gene: -
CDR3aa: CASTLTGGTGELFF
CDR3nt: TGTGCCAGTACACTCACAGGTGGCACCGGGGAGCTGTTTTTT

v_gene: TRBV6-5
abundance: -
j_gene: TRBJ1-5
d_gene: -
CDR3aa: CASSSGRNQPQHF
CDR3nt: TGTGCCAGCAGTTCAGGGCGCAATCAGCCCCAGCATTTT

v_gene: TRBV2
abundance: -
j_gene: TRBJ2-4
d_gene: TRBD2
CDR3aa: CASSSGLAADIQYF
CDR3nt: TGTGCCAGCAGTTCTGGACTAGCGGCGGATATTCAGTACTTC

v_gene: TRBV11-2
abundance: few
j_gene: TRBJ1-3
d_gene: TRBD1
CDR3aa: CASTGRWDRGSSGNTIYF
CDR3nt: TGTGCCAGCACCGGGAGATGGGACAGGGGGAGCTCTGGAAACACCATATATTTT

v_gene: TRBV6-1
abundance: -
j_gene: TRBJ2-3
d_gene: -
CDR3aa: CASSDSASTDTQYF
CDR3nt: TGTGCCAGCAGTGACAGCGCTAGCACAGATACGCAGTATTTT

v_gene: TRBV7-9
abundance: -
j_gene: TRBJ1-1
d_gene: TRBD1
CDR3aa: CASSPGTGGFVVSEAFF
CDR3nt: TGTGCCAGCAGCCCCGGGACAGGGGGCTTTGTGGTCTCTGAAGCTTTCTTT

v_gene: TRBV30
abundance: -
j_gene: TRBJ2-3
d_gene: -
CDR3aa: CAWSVPGSTDTQYF
CDR3nt: TGTGCCTGGAGTGTACCAGGCAGTACAGATACGCAGTATTTT

v_gene: TRBV6-6
abundance: -
j_gene: TRBJ2-1
d_gene: TRBD1
CDR3aa: CASSYGRPGQGNEQFF
CDR3nt: TGTGCCAGCAGTTACGGAAGACCGGGACAGGGTAATGAGCAGTTCTTC

v_gene: TRBV5-1
abundance: -
j_gene: TRBJ1-1
d_gene: TRBD1
CDR3aa: CASSTYPTGDLNTEAFF
CDR3nt: TGCGCCAGCAGCACATACCCAACAGGGGACCTGAACACTGAAGCTTTCTTT

v_gene: TRBV6-6
abundance: -
j_gene: TRBJ1-5
d_gene: TRBD1
CDR3aa: CASSQFRDRAGVSNQPQHF
CDR3nt: TGTGCCAGCAGTCAATTCCGGGACAGGGCAGGAGTGAGCAATCAGCCCCAGCATTTT

v_gene: TRBV3-1/TRBV3-2
abundance: once
j_gene: TRBJ1-2
d_gene: -
CDR3aa: CASSQVETYNYGYTF
CDR3nt: TGTGCCAGCAGCCAAGTCGAGACATATAACTATGGCTACACCTTC

v_gene: TRBV29-1
abundance: once
j_gene: TRBJ2-7
d_gene: -
CDR3aa: CSVLVFSYEQYF
CDR3nt: TGCAGCGTTCTCGTTTTCTCCTACGAGCAGTACTTC

v_gene: TRBV7-2
abundance: -
j_gene: TRBJ1-6
d_gene: -
CDR3aa: CASSRLGERPNNSPLHF
CDR3nt: TGTGCCAGCAGCCGGCTCGGGGAGAGGCCGAATAATTCACCCCTCCACTTT

v_gene: TRBV18
abundance: -
j_gene: TRBJ2-7
d_gene: TRBD2
CDR3aa: CASSPLVSGGAYEQYF
CDR3nt: TGTGCCAGCTCACCCCTAGTGAGCGGGGGGGCCTACGAGCAGTACTTC

v_gene: TRBV5-1
abundance: -
j_gene: TRBJ2-5
d_gene: TRBD2
CDR3aa: CASSPQRGGEETQYF
CDR3nt: TGCGCCAGCAGCCCTCAGCGGGGGGGGGAAGAGACCCAGTACTTC

v_gene: TRBV5-1
abundance: -
j_gene: TRBJ2-7
d_gene: TRBD2
CDR3aa: CASSLSPLAAYEQYF
CDR3nt: TGCGCCAGCAGCTTGAGTCCACTAGCGGCCTACGAGCAGTACTTC

v_gene: TRBV6-6
abundance: -
j_gene: TRBJ1-2
d_gene: TRBD1
CDR3aa: CASSYAGTDYGYTF
CDR3nt: TGTGCCAGCAGTTACGCCGGGACAGACTATGGCTACACCTTC

v_gene: TRBV10-3
abundance: -
j_gene: TRBJ1-6
d_gene: -
CDR3aa: CAIRLGAENSPLHF
CDR3nt: TGTGCCATCAGATTGGGGGCGGAAAATTCACCCCTCCACTTT

v_gene: TRBV7-2
abundance: -
j_gene: TRBJ2-1
d_gene: TRBD1
CDR3aa: CASSAQTGNNEQFF
CDR3nt: TGTGCCAGCAGCGCCCAGACAGGGAACAATGAGCAGTTCTTC

v_gene: TRBV6-4
abundance: few
j_gene: TRBJ2-1
d_gene: TRBD1
CDR3aa: CASSDSTGGRSNEQFF
CDR3nt: TGTGCCAGCAGTGACTCAACAGGGGGAAGGAGCAATGAGCAGTTCTTC

v_gene: TRBV5-1
abundance: -
j_gene: TRBJ2-7
d_gene: -
CDR3aa: CASSLEGPVEYF
CDR3nt: TGCGCCAGCAGCTTGGAGGGGCCAGTTGAGTACTTC

v_gene: TRBV3-1/TRBV3-2
abundance: -
j_gene: TRBJ2-7
d_gene: TRBD2
CDR3aa: CASTGGGEQYF
CDR3nt: TGTGCCAGCACCGGGGGGGGCGAGCAGTACTTC

v_gene: TRBV6-5
abundance: -
j_gene: TRBJ2-1
d_gene: TRBD2
CDR3aa: CASSSLWRGGQDEQFF
CDR3nt: TGTGCCAGCAGTTCCCTCTGGCGGGGGGGCCAAGATGAGCAGTTCTTC

v_gene: TRBV19
abundance: -
j_gene: TRBJ2-7
d_gene: TRBD2
CDR3aa: CASSGPGLAGRYEQYF
CDR3nt: TGTGCCAGTAGTGGGCCCGGACTAGCGGGGCGCTACGAGCAGTACTTC

v_gene: TRBV4-1
abundance: few
j_gene: TRBJ2-7
d_gene: TRBD2
CDR3aa: CASSQGLAGPYEQYF
CDR3nt: TGCGCCAGCAGCCAAGGACTAGCGGGTCCCTACGAGCAGTACTTC

v_gene: TRBV6-4
abundance: -
j_gene: TRBJ2-3
d_gene: -
CDR3aa: CASREVALLTDTQYF
CDR3nt: TGTGCCAGCAGGGAGGTGGCCCTCCTCACAGATACGCAGTATTTT

v_gene: TRBV6-5
abundance: -
j_gene: TRBJ1-4
d_gene: -
CDR3aa: CASSYSGGGEKLFF
CDR3nt: TGTGCCAGCAGTTACTCAGGGGGTGGAGAAAAACTGTTTTTT

v_gene: TRBV19
abundance: -
j_gene: TRBJ2-7
d_gene: TRBD1
CDR3aa: CASSSPGQGLYEQYF
CDR3nt: TGTGCCAGTAGTTCACCGGGACAGGGTCTCTACGAGCAGTACTTC

v_gene: TRBV5-1
abundance: -
j_gene: TRBJ1-2
d_gene: TRBD1
CDR3aa: CASSLSGQASNGYTF
CDR3nt: TGCGCCAGCAGCTTGAGTGGACAGGCATCTAATGGCTACACCTTC